These 9 T cell receptor beta chains were all obtained from the same sample, sequenced in a study of blood T cell repertoires in COVID-19. Repertoires were generated with immunoSEQ multiplex PCR, while TCRdb's copy carries only in-frame clones and drops some. The sample holds under 200,000 clones, about 81% seen once. Sample: peripheral blood. Every receptor here comes from a young man with active or convalescent COVID-19.

The rearrangement links TRBV5-8 to TRBJ1-3; D not certain. The V gene lost 7 bases and the J gene lost 4 bases, with 15 bases spanning the gap. This CDR3 is 14 amino acids long. Germline CDR1 is SGHTS and CDR2 is YDEGEE. The CDR3 sequence is CASRSKGGGNTIYF. For the CDR3, the DNA is TGTGCCAGCCGCTCGAAAGGAGGGGGAAACACCATATATTTT.

This chain links TRBV6-2 or TRBV6-3 with TRBJ1-1, with unresolved D. This CDR3 region has 14 residues. V lost 0 bases, J lost 6 bases, and 11 bases lay in between. Germline loops: CDR1 MNHEY, CDR2 SVGEGT. CDR3 sequence (DNA): TGTGCCAGCAGTTACTCCCAATCAGTCTCTGAAGCTTTCTTT. Its translation is CASSYSQSVSEAFF.

This clone was recorded once. The rearrangement joins TRBV4-3 to TRBJ1-2; unclear D gene. The germline CDR1 and CDR2 sequences are LGHNA and YSLEER. CDR3 length equals 15 residues. V lost 4 bases to trimming and J lost 8 bases, with 20 bases between them. CDR3 residues: CASSPGVEGGNGYTF. The DNA of the CDR3 is TGCGCCAGCAGCCCCGGAGTGGAGGGTGGGAACGGCTACACCTTC.

The chain recombines TRBV11-3 with TRBJ1-2; D gene ambiguous. Trimming removed 0 bases at V and 1 base at J, with 15 bases between. The CDR3 runs 17 residues. The germline V gene has CDR1 SGHNT and CDR2 YENEEA. In DNA, the CDR3 is TGTGCCAGCAGCTTAGAAGTAATGGCAGGAGGTAACTATGGCTACACCTTC. This sequence encodes CASSLEVMAGGNYGYTF.

V is TRBV27 and J is TRBJ2-7, with 7 bases matching TRBD2. The J segment lost 0 bases and the V segment lost 8 bases, leaving 4 bases of the junction unmatched. This CDR3 is built from 13 residues. CDR1 and CDR2 (germline): MNHEY, SMNVEV (reference sequence). The CDR3 DNA reads TGTGCCAGCCGAGGGAGGGACTCCTACGAGCAGTACTTC. This translates into CASRGRDSYEQYF.

This rearrangement joins TRBV7-9 to TRBJ2-2, with 7 nucleotides matching TRBD1. The V segment lost 1 base and the J segment 5 bases; nucleotides outside the gene matches: 4. CDR3 size: 15 residues. Germline V CDR1 and CDR2: SEHNR, FQNEAQ (reference sequence). Here the CDR3 DNA reads TGTGCCAGCAGCTTAGGAACGACAGGGACCGGGGAGCTGTTTTTT. It codes for CASSLGTTGTGELFF. The whole variable domain, filled in from reference TRBV7-9 and TRBJ2-2, reads DTGVSQNPRHKITKRGQNVTFRCDPISEHNRLYWYRQTLGQGPEFLTYFQNEAQLEKSRLLSDRFSAERPKGSFSTLEIQRTEQGDSAMYLCASSLGTTGTGELFFGEGSRLTVL.

The chain has TRBV6-5 and TRBJ1-6; no clear D. CDR1 and CDR2 from the germline V gene are MNHEY and SVGAGI. The CDR3 covers 14 residues. The V end was cut by 2 bases, the J end by 3 bases, with 5 bases between. The CDR3 DNA follows: TGTGCCAGCAGTTACCAGATCTATAATTCACCCCTCCACTTT. As protein: CASSYQIYNSPLHF.

This clone was recorded once. This chain joins TRBV11-2 and TRBJ2-1, with D possibly matching TRBD1 (5 bases). V shed 4 bases and J shed 4 bases, with 11 bases lying between them. Germline CDR1 and CDR2: SGHAT and FQNNGV. CDR3 size: 14 residues. CDR3 in DNA: TGTGCCAGCAGCTCGCGGACAAGATACAATGAGCAGTTCTTC. Protein product: CASSSRTRYNEQFF.

The V and J genes are TRBV19 and TRBJ2-3; D might be TRBD1 (6 bases). The CDR3 extends over 15 amino acids. In germline, CDR1 is LNHDA, CDR2 SQIVND (reference sequence). V gave up 9 bases and J gave up 3 bases, with 19 bases separating them. The CDR3 sequence: CASAGIQGFTDTQYF. Here the CDR3 DNA reads TGTGCCAGCGCCGGGATCCAGGGGTTTACAGATACGCAGTATTTT. The variable domain in full, with the rest retrieved from reference TRBV19 and TRBJ2-3, is DGGITQSPKYLFRKEGQNVTLSCEQNLNHDAMYWYRQDPGQGLRLIYYSQIVNDFQKGDIAEGYSVSREKKESFPLTVTSAQKNPTAFYLCASAGIQGFTDTQYFGPGTRLTVL.